A single sample is the source of the 30 T cell receptor beta chains below, sequenced in a study of siplizumab effects on memory and regulatory T cells (dated by TCRdb to the late 2010s). Receptor libraries were prepared by the immunoSEQ multiplex PCR assay. TCRdb stores this immuneACCESS table with in-frame sequences only. Part of the clones is absent; in the studies checked, under half of the shortfall reflects unresolved V genes, and no reason is known for the rest. A total of roughly 120,000 clones appear in this sample, roughly 94% of them only once. The top ten hold about 1.8% of the sample. Source material: non-Treg CD4+ T cells sorted from blood. Per the publication, the cell subset or site label means: FACS-sorted unstimulated CD4+ non-regulatory T cells. The receptors come from a human donor in good health.

DNA for the CDR3: TGTGCCAGCACAGCTAGTTGGCGGGACAGGAATTCACCCCTCCACTTT. Amino acid sequence: CASTASWRDRNSPLHF. This rearrangement joins TRBV7-9 to TRBJ1-6; the match to TRBD1 covers 8 bases. The CDR3 sequence is 16 residues long. The trim removed 7 bases at V and 7 bases at J, leaving 12 bases unmatched. CDR1 is SEHNR, CDR2 FQNEAQ, per germline (reference sequence).

V gene TRBV4-1 combines with J gene TRBJ1-5; 8 nucleotides line up with TRBD1. The CDR3 is made up of 16 amino acids. Germline trimming cut 4 bases from V and 7 bases from J; bases unmatched to any gene: 12. The V gene's germline CDR1 is MGHRA and CDR2 YSYEKL. The CDR3 region is CASSREGAGGRQPQHF. The CDR3 DNA reads TGCGCCAGCAGCCGGGAGGGGGCAGGGGGCAGGCAGCCCCAGCATTTT.

This chain joins TRBV6-5 and TRBJ1-2, with D uncertain. Trimming left V 6 bases short and J 6 bases short, with 11 bases between. Per germline, CDR1 MNHEY and CDR2 SVGAGI. This CDR3 spans 12 amino acids. The CDR3 protein is CASSPGGDGYTF. In DNA, the CDR3 is TGTGCCAGCAGCCCGGGTGGGGATGGCTACACCTTC.

The gene calls are TRBV5-6 and TRBJ1-6, with TRBD1 identical over 10 bases. The CDR3 is made up of 16 amino acids. Germline V gives CDR1 SGHDT, CDR2 YYEEEE. Trimming took 4 bases from V and 5 from J; bases not matched to a gene: 6. Here the CDR3 reads CASSDWGQGHNSPLHF. Here the CDR3 DNA reads TGTGCCAGCAGCGACTGGGGACAGGGGCATAATTCACCCCTCCACTTT.

This chain connects TRBV6-5 to TRBJ1-6; 8 bases align to TRBD1. CDR3 length equals 14 residues. Germline V gives CDR1 MNHEY, CDR2 SVGAGI. V shed 6 bases and J 10 bases; nucleotides not matched to a gene: 8. For the CDR3, the DNA is TGTGCCAGCAGAGTTGGACAGGGAGGGTCACCCCTCCACTTT. Encoded protein: CASRVGQGGSPLHF.

Notes on this clone: The sample has other DNA sequences that encode this CDR3 too. The chain has TRBV6-1 and TRBJ1-2; a possible D gene is TRBD1 (5 bases). V lost 2 bases to trimming and J lost 7 bases, with 8 bases between them. CDR1 is MNHNS, CDR2 SASEGT, per germline. The CDR3 consists of 12 residues. DNA of the CDR3: TGTGCCAGCAGTGAACAGGGCGGTGGCTACACCTTC. It is translated as CASSEQGGGYTF.

The chain is built from TRBV18 and TRBJ1-1; D is perhaps TRBD1 (5 bases). V was shortened by 3 bases and J by 2 bases, with 10 bases between the two germline ends. This CDR3 region has 14 residues. Germline loops: CDR1 KGHSH, CDR2 LQKENI. The DNA of the CDR3 is TGTGCCAGCTCACCGCTCGGGGGAAACACTGAAGCTTTCTTT. As protein: CASSPLGGNTEAFF.

J is TRBJ1-2 and V is TRBV6-5; D possibly corresponds to TRBD1 (6 bases). The CDR3 runs 16 residues. The ends were cut back, 0 bases at V and 4 bases at J, with 15 bases in the middle. Germline V gene data show CDR1 as MNHEY and CDR2 as SVGAGI. The CDR3 region is CASSYSGGAVGYGYTF. The CDR3 DNA follows: TGTGCCAGCAGTTACTCGGGGGGGGCGGTAGGCTATGGCTACACCTTC.

This clone was seen once. The V gene is TRBV10-3, the J gene TRBJ2-2; TRBD1 agrees at 7 bases. CDR1 is ENHRY and CDR2 is SYGVKD in the germline V gene. Trimming cost V 6 bases and J 2 bases; bases outside gene matches: 6. The CDR3 runs to 15 residues. CDR3 sequence reads: CAISRDSVNTGELFF. In DNA form, the CDR3 reads TGTGCCATCAGCCGGGACAGCGTTAACACCGGGGAGCTGTTTTTT.

The chain employs TRBV6-1 and TRBJ2-1; 9 bases match TRBD2. V dropped 2 bases and J dropped 0; count of bases not matched to a gene: 2. The CDR3 extends over 16 amino acids. Germline V gene lookup returns CDR1 MNHNS and CDR2 SASEGT. In nucleotides, the CDR3 is TGTGCCAGCAGTGAATCAGCGGGAGGCTCCTACAATGAGCAGTTCTTC. Encoded protein: CASSESAGGSYNEQFF.

The rearrangement links TRBV5-4 to TRBJ2-1, with 8 nucleotides matching TRBD1. V was pared by 2 bases and J by 2 bases, with 3 bases of the junction left unmatched. Germline CDR1 reads SGHNT; CDR2 reads YYREEE (reference sequence). The CDR3 has 15 amino acids. The CDR3 reads CASSFRTGTYNEQFF. The CDR3 DNA follows: TGTGCCAGCAGCTTCCGGACAGGGACCTACAATGAGCAGTTCTTC.

V usage is TRBV5-1 and J usage is TRBJ1-3; no clear D gene. The CDR3 contains 14 residues. Germline CDR1 SGHRS, CDR2 YFSETQ. Trimming took off 0 bases at V and 0 bases at J, with 4 bases between the two ends. The CDR3 region is CASSLEVSGNTIYF. CDR3 nucleotide sequence: TGCGCCAGCAGCTTGGAGGTCTCTGGAAACACCATATATTTT.

The chain's CDR3 is CASSLSSPRVADTQYF. The CDR3, as DNA: TGCGCCAGCAGCTTGTCCTCTCCGAGGGTGGCAGATACGCAGTATTTT. This sequence joins TRBV5-1 and TRBJ2-3, with D possibly matching TRBD2 (5 bases). Per germline, CDR1 SGHRS and CDR2 YFSETQ. With 1 base removed from V and 4 bases from J, the gap between germline ends came to 16 bases. The CDR3 loop spans 16 amino acids.

V gene TRBV6-6 combines with J gene TRBJ1-1; D gene uncertain. Per the germline V gene, CDR1 is MNHNY and CDR2 is SVGAGI (reference sequence). The V and J ends lost 4 bases and 6 bases respectively, with 6 bases between them. The CDR3 runs 11 residues. For the CDR3, the DNA is TGTGCCAGCAGTTCACTCCCTGAAGCTTTCTTT. Residues: CASSSLPEAFF.

The chain employs TRBV5-1 and TRBJ2-3; D gene unclear. The V end lost 1 base, the J end lost 3 bases, and 3 bases lay between the germline ends. This CDR3 has 12 amino acids. CDR1 and CDR2 (germline): SGHRS, YFSETQ. The chain's CDR3 is CASSLRTDTQYF. CDR3 nucleotide sequence: TGCGCCAGCAGCTTGAGGACAGATACGCAGTATTTT.

This chain links TRBV18 with TRBJ2-5; weak D call: TRBD2 (5 bases). This CDR3 spans 14 amino acids. The germline V gene has CDR1 KGHSH and CDR2 LQKENI. Trimming shortened V by 3 bases and J by 4 bases, and 12 bases separated the two germline ends. Here the CDR3 reads CASSPPGNGETQYF. The CDR3 bases are TGTGCCAGCTCACCTCCGGGGAACGGAGAGACCCAGTACTTC.

The chain joins TRBV7-7 to TRBJ2-1, with D perhaps matching TRBD1 or TRBD2 (5 bases each). V was shortened by 5 bases and J by 12 bases, with 17 bases between the two germline ends. This CDR3 region has 13 residues. The germline gives CDR1 SSHAT, CDR2 FNYEAQ (reference sequence). CDR3 bases: TGTGCCAGCAGCCCCGGGACCACCTCGGGGCAGTTCTTC. This gives the protein CASSPGTTSGQFF.

The rearrangement joins TRBV2 to TRBJ2-5, with 10 bases aligning to TRBD1. Germline-derived CDR1 and CDR2 are SNHLY and FYNNEI. V lost 2 bases to trimming and J lost 5 bases; unmatched junction nucleotides: 5. This CDR3 has 15 residues. CDR3 sequence (DNA): TGTGCCAGCAGTGAACGGGACAGGGGATGGGAGACCCAGTACTTC. Protein sequence: CASSERDRGWETQYF.

The chain couples TRBV7-2 to TRBJ2-2; possibly TRBD2 for D (6 bases). From germline, CDR1 is SGHTA and CDR2 FQGNSA. There are 14 residues in the CDR3. With 4 bases removed from V and 2 bases from J, the gap between germline ends came to 8 bases. The CDR3 nucleotides are TGTGCCAGCAGCTCGGACTATAACACCGGGGAGCTGTTTTTT. Protein product: CASSSDYNTGELFF.

The V gene is TRBV28, the J gene TRBJ2-1; TRBD1 matches 7 bases. This CDR3 spans 15 amino acids. V lost 5 bases and J lost 7; bases outside the gene matches: 11. The V gene's germline CDR1 is MDHEN and CDR2 SYDVKM. The CDR3 bases are TGTGCCAGCAGTGTCGCCGGGACAGTGGTTAATGAGCAGTTCTTC. Its protein is CASSVAGTVVNEQFF.

The chain employs TRBV2 and TRBJ2-2, with 11 bases identical to TRBD1. In germline, CDR1 is SNHLY, CDR2 FYNNEI. With 8 bases clipped from V and 4 bases from J, the junction kept 3 bases outside the gene matches. The CDR3 sequence is 14 residues long. In nucleotides, the CDR3 is TGTGCCAGCGCCGGGACAGGGGGCACCGGGGAGCTGTTTTTT. It yields the protein CASAGTGGTGELFF. Full variable domain (outside the CDR3, taken from reference TRBV2 and TRBJ2-2): EPEVTQTPSHQVTQMGQEVILRCVPISNHLYFYWYRQILGQKVEFLVSFYNNEISEKSEIFDDQFSVERPDGSNFTLKIRSTKLEDSAMYFCASAGTGGTGELFFGEGSRLTVL.

The chain couples TRBV18 to TRBJ2-5, with unresolved D. Between the trimmed V and J ends, which lost 2 bases and 5 bases, there was a span of 12 bases. Germline values: CDR1 KGHSH, CDR2 LQKENI. The CDR3 is 14 residues long. The CDR3 here is CASSPGQPVETQYF. The CDR3 DNA follows: TGTGCCAGCTCACCAGGTCAACCGGTGGAGACCCAGTACTTC. Complete variable domain (other parts from reference TRBV18 and TRBJ2-5): NAGVMQNPRHLVRRRGQEARLRCSPMKGHSHVYWYRQLPEEGLKFMVYLQKENIIDESGMPKERFSAEFPKEGPSILRIQQVVRGDSAAYFCASSPGQPVETQYFGPGTRLLVL.

The chain couples TRBV11-3 to TRBJ2-2, with 7 nucleotides matching TRBD2. V shed 7 bases, J shed 7 bases, and the junction held 9 bases outside the gene matches. Germline values: CDR1 SGHNT, CDR2 YENEEA. The CDR3 contains 14 residues. The CDR3 nucleotides are TGTGCCAGCAACCGGGGGGATAAAAACGGGGAGCTGTTTTTT. Amino acid sequence: CASNRGDKNGELFF.

The V gene is TRBV2, the J gene TRBJ2-5, with D tentatively TRBD1 (6 bases). The CDR3 runs 13 residues. The V gene's germline CDR1 is SNHLY and CDR2 FYNNEI. V lost 7 bases to trimming and J lost 4 bases, with 13 bases between them. The DNA for the CDR3 is TGTGCCAGCAACCCAGGGGCAGGAGAGACCCAGTACTTC. Protein sequence: CASNPGAGETQYF.

The V gene is TRBV13, the J gene TRBJ2-2; 8 bases align to TRBD1. J gave up 2 bases and V 5 bases, and 4 bases lay outside the gene matches. The germline V gene encodes CDR1 PRHDT and CDR2 FYEKMQ (reference sequence). CDR3 length: 15 residues. The DNA of the CDR3 is TGTGCCAGCAGCCCCGGGACAGGTAACACCGGGGAGCTGTTTTTT. Translating it yields CASSPGTGNTGELFF.

The V gene is TRBV27, the J gene TRBJ1-2; a weak D match, TRBD1 (6 bases). Germline CDR1 MNHEY, CDR2 SMNVEV (reference sequence). CDR3 length: 16 amino acids. V lost 6 bases and J lost 2, with 19 bases in between. CDR3 sequence reads: CASSLQQGLGNYGYTF. CDR3 bases: TGTGCCAGCAGCCTCCAACAGGGTCTTGGGAACTATGGCTACACCTTC.

The V and J genes are TRBV15 and TRBJ2-1, with D tentatively TRBD2 (5 bases). This CDR3 contains 15 residues. Trimming took off 9 bases at V and 1 base at J, with 16 bases between the two ends. Germline lookup yields CDR1 LNHNV and CDR2 YYDKDF (reference sequence). The CDR3, as DNA: TGTGCCACGGGAAGCGGACCCCAATCCTACAATGAGCAGTTCTTC. Its translation: CATGSGPQSYNEQFF. Drawing the rest from reference TRBV15 and TRBJ2-1, the complete variable domain is DAMVIQNPRYQVTQFGKPVTLSCSQTLNHNVMYWYQQKSSQAPKLLFHYYDKDFNNEADTPDNFQSRRPNTSFCFLDIRSPGLGDTAMYLCATGSGPQSYNEQFFGPGTRLTVL.

This rearrangement joins TRBV29-1 to TRBJ1-2; tentatively, D is TRBD1 (5 bases). Trimming pared 7 bases from V and 1 base from J, leaving 13 bases between. This CDR3 contains 13 residues. In germline, CDR1 is SQVTM, CDR2 ANQGSEA. The CDR3 loop is CSALTDNNYGYTF. The CDR3 DNA is TGCAGCGCTCTGACAGATAATAACTATGGCTACACCTTC.

Details on this clone: At one end the junction does not follow the germline gene, possibly because of a read error. The chain links TRBV7-7 to TRBJ2-7, with D possibly being TRBD2 (6 bases). This CDR3 has 13 amino acids. CDR1 is SSHAT, CDR2 FNYEAQ, per germline (reference sequence). This CDR3 is CASSSREFGEQYF. The CDR3 bases are TGTGCTAGCAGCTCCCGGGAGTTCGGCGAGCAGTACTTC.

V is TRBV23-1 and J is TRBJ2-1; 11 positions agree with TRBD2. TRBV23-1 counts as an open reading frame of uncertain function. The junction had 7 bases not matched to a gene; V was cut back by 2 bases and J by 7 bases. The length of the CDR3 is 16 residues. CDR3 in amino acids: CASSQKTSGSRNEQFF. The CDR3 nucleotides are TGCGCCAGCAGTCAAAAAACTAGCGGGAGTAGGAATGAGCAGTTCTTC.